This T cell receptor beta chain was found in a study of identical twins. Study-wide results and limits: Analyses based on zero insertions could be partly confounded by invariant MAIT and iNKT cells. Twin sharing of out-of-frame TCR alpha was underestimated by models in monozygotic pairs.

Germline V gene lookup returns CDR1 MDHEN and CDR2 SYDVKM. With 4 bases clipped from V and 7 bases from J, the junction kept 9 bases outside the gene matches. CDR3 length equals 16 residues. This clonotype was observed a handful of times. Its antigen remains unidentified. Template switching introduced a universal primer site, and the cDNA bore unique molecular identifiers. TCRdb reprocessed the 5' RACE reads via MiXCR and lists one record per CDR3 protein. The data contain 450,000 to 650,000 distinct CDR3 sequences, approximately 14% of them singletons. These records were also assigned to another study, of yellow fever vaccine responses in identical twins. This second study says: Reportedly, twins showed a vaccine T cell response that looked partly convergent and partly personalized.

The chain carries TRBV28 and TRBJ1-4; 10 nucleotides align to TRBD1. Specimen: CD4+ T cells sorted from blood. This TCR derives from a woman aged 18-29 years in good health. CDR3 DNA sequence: TGTGCCAGCAGTTGGGTCCGGGACAGGGGAGGTGAAAAACTGTTTTTT. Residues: CASSWVRDRGGEKLFF.